Below, 20 T cell receptor beta chains from the same sample are listed, as sequenced in a study of blood T cell repertoires in COVID-19. Clones were sequenced by immunoSEQ multiplex PCR, and TCRdb holds only the in-frame ones, with some missing. The repertoire consists of 100,000 or so clones, with roughly 84% occurring once and the leading ten covering just under 2%. The sequenced material came from peripheral blood. The receptors come from a man between 65 and 85 years old with active or convalescent COVID-19.

This rearrangement joins TRBV30 to TRBJ1-3; a weak D match, TRBD1 (6 bases). The V gene lost 0 bases and the J gene lost 9 bases, with 15 bases spanning the gap. This CDR3 spans 14 amino acids. Germline V gene lookup returns CDR1 GTSNPN and CDR2 SVGIG (reference sequence). The CDR3 region has the DNA TGTGCCTGGAGTGTTGGAGGGGGGGTCGGCACCATATATTTT. Its translation: CAWSVGGGVGTIYF. Drawing the rest from reference TRBV30 and TRBJ1-3, the complete variable domain is SQTIHQWPATLVQPVGSPLSLECTVEGTSNPNLYWYRQAAGRGLQLLFYSVGIGQISSEVPQNLSASRPQDRQFILSSKKLLLSDSGFYLCAWSVGGGVGTIYFGEGSWLTVV.

The count of this clone is one. This chain links TRBV7-8 with TRBJ1-1; 7 positions agree with TRBD1. Germline CDR1 and CDR2: SGHVS and FQNEAQ. The length of the CDR3 is 14 residues. J gave up 1 base and V 6 bases, and 5 bases lay outside the gene matches. CDR3: CASRAGQENTEAFF. CDR3 DNA sequence: TGTGCCAGCAGAGCCGGACAGGAGAACACTGAAGCTTTCTTT.

The chain employs TRBV28 and TRBJ2-7; 9 bases map to TRBD1. The CDR3 totals 15 residues. The ends lost 4 bases at V and 3 bases at J; junction bases unmatched: 7. Germline V gene lookup returns CDR1 MDHEN and CDR2 SYDVKM. The DNA for the CDR3 is TGTGCCAGCAGTTCCACCGGGACAGGGTTCTACGAGCAGTACTTC. It specifies CASSSTGTGFYEQYF.

This clone turned up a few times. The chain joins TRBV19 to TRBJ1-2; no reliable D call. Trimming removed 0 bases from V and 5 bases from J, with 4 bases in between. CDR1 LNHDA and CDR2 SQIVND come from the germline V gene (reference sequence). The CDR3 runs to 12 residues. CDR3 amino acids: CASSIERYGYTF. CDR3 DNA: TGTGCCAGTAGTATAGAACGGTATGGCTACACCTTC.

CDR3 coding DNA: TGTGCCAGCAGGGCACAGGGGTCTCTGAACACTGAAGCTTTCTTT. Encoded protein: CASRAQGSLNTEAFF. The rearrangement joins TRBV6-5 to TRBJ1-1; 7 nucleotides align to TRBD1. CDR3 size: 15 residues. V lost 6 bases, J lost 0 bases, and 7 bases stayed unmatched. The germline V gene has CDR1 MNHEY and CDR2 SVGAGI.

The chain links TRBV3-1 (or the pseudogene TRBV3-2) to TRBJ2-5; 14 positions agree with TRBD2. CDR1 is LGHDT, CDR2 YNNKEL, per germline (reference sequence). V lost 3 bases, J lost 4 bases, and 10 bases stayed unmatched. The CDR3 is 18 amino acids. The CDR3 region has the DNA TGTGCCAGCAGCCAGCCGACTAGCGGGGGGGTACGGCGAGAGACCCAGTACTTC. Its protein product is CASSQPTSGGVRRETQYF.

This chain uses TRBV29-1 with TRBJ2-7, with D possibly TRBD1 on 6 matching bases. CDR1 and CDR2 (germline): SQVTM, ANQGSEA. The V end lost 3 bases, the J end lost 0 bases, and 12 bases lay between the germline ends. The CDR3 has 14 residues. CDR3 nucleotide sequence: TGCAGCGTTGAGTCGGAGACAGGCTCCTACGAGCAGTACTTC. Protein product: CSVESETGSYEQYF.

The chain has TRBV10-1 and TRBJ1-1; D possibly corresponds to TRBD1 (6 bases). Germline V CDR1 and CDR2: WNHNN, SYGVQD (reference sequence). The V end lost 11 bases, the J end lost 5 bases, and 15 bases lay between the germline ends. The CDR3 runs 12 residues. The CDR3: CAGLRGLTEAFF. As DNA, the CDR3 is TGCGCCGGCCTCAGGGGTTTGACTGAAGCTTTCTTT.

The chain links TRBV7-8 to TRBJ1-4; TRBD1 might be the D (6 bases). The CDR3 is 15 amino acids. From germline, CDR1 is SGHVS and CDR2 FQNEAQ. Trimming removed 5 bases at V and 8 bases at J, with 18 bases between. DNA for the CDR3: TGTGCCAGCAGCGCTCTCGAACTAACAGGGGAAAAACTGTTTTTT. The encoded protein is CASSALELTGEKLFF.

The chain has TRBV19 and TRBJ1-5; 10 bases match TRBD1. The V segment lost 6 bases and the J segment 4 bases; nucleotides outside the gene matches: 9. Germline V gene lookup returns CDR1 LNHDA and CDR2 SQIVND (reference sequence). The CDR3 totals 16 residues. Here the CDR3 DNA reads TGTGCCAGTAGGGGTAAGACAGGGGGCAATAATCAGCCCCAGCATTTT. Translating gives CASRGKTGGNNQPQHF.

The rearrangement links TRBV10-3 to TRBJ2-4; 9 nucleotides line up with TRBD1. Germline V gene lookup returns CDR1 ENHRY and CDR2 SYGVKD. This CDR3 is 14 amino acids long. The junction had 9 bases not matched to a gene; V was cut back by 9 bases and J by 6 bases. CDR3 bases: TGTGCCATATCGGCCCCGGGACAGGGAAACATTCAGTACTTC. This encodes CAISAPGQGNIQYF.

This clone has only a few counts. The chain employs TRBV27 and TRBJ1-1; D is perhaps TRBD1 (5 bases). Germline V CDR1 and CDR2: MNHEY, SMNVEV (reference sequence). The CDR3 loop spans 13 amino acids. V lost 9 bases and J lost 1, with 12 bases in between. Here the CDR3 DNA reads TGTGCCAGAGGGAGGGGAAAGAACACTGAAGCTTTCTTT. This sequence encodes CARGRGKNTEAFF.

This clone has only one observation. The V and J genes are TRBV28 and TRBJ2-7; 10 bases are shared with TRBD1. The ends lost 5 bases at V and 2 bases at J; junction bases unmatched: 9. There are 16 residues in the CDR3. Germline V gene data show CDR1 as MDHEN and CDR2 as SYDVKM. CDR3 protein: CASSPQGQGLTYEQYF. CDR3 DNA sequence: TGTGCCAGCAGTCCGCAGGGACAGGGGTTAACCTACGAGCAGTACTTC.

The chain couples TRBV5-4 to TRBJ2-3; 7 bases match TRBD1. CDR3 size: 15 residues. CDR1 is SGHNT and CDR2 is YYREEE in the germline V gene (reference sequence). The V segment lost 4 bases and the J segment 2 bases; nucleotides outside the gene matches: 7. The CDR3 bases are TGTGCCAGCAGCCCCGGACAGGCGAACACAGATACGCAGTATTTT. Its translation is CASSPGQANTDTQYF.

This clone was observed once. The chain combines TRBV11-3 with TRBJ1-1; TRBD1 matches 11 bases. CDR1 is SGHNT and CDR2 is YENEEA in the germline V gene. This CDR3 comprises 14 residues. V was pared by 4 bases and J by 6 bases, with 4 bases of the junction left unmatched. The CDR3 reads CASSSGTGGPEAFF. CDR3 coding DNA: TGTGCCAGCAGCTCGGGGACAGGGGGACCTGAAGCTTTCTTT.

The chain combines TRBV9 with TRBJ1-4; TRBD1 matches 7 bases. From germline, CDR1 is SGDLS and CDR2 YYNGEE. The CDR3 is made up of 15 amino acids. V dropped 4 bases and J dropped 7; count of bases not matched to a gene: 10. CDR3 amino acids: CASSPREGAGEKLFF. The CDR3 DNA reads TGTGCCAGCAGCCCCCGGGAGGGGGCAGGTGAAAAACTGTTTTTT.

The gene calls are TRBV12-2 and TRBJ1-1. TRBV12-2 is classified as a pseudogene. The CDR3 runs to 17 residues. The CDR3 reads CASRPRGGAVRRTEAFF. DNA of the CDR3: TGTGCAAGTCGCCCCCGGGGGGGGGCGGTGAGGAGAACTGAAGCTTTCTTT.

In DNA form, the CDR3 reads TGTGCCAGTAGTATGAGGCTGGGGGAGGCAAGGAACACTGAAGCTTTCTTT. Translation: CASSMRLGEARNTEAFF. This chain connects TRBV19 to TRBJ1-1; D perhaps matches TRBD1 (5 bases). In germline, CDR1 is LNHDA, CDR2 SQIVND (reference sequence). This CDR3 comprises 17 residues. V lost 3 bases to trimming and J lost 1 base, with 18 bases between them.

With regard to this clone: The sample contains more than one DNA sequence encoding this CDR3. The gene calls are TRBV18 and TRBJ1-1; no definite D call. CDR1 and CDR2 (germline): KGHSH, LQKENI. V was cut by 2 bases and J by 0 bases, with 4 bases left in between. This CDR3 comprises 13 residues. The CDR3 nucleotides read TGTGCCAGCTCACCATCTTTGAACACTGAAGCTTTCTTT. Translation: CASSPSLNTEAFF.

The rearrangement uses TRBV7-9 and TRBJ2-3; 9 bases are a match to TRBD1. This CDR3 has 15 amino acids. From germline, CDR1 is SEHNR and CDR2 FQNEAQ (reference sequence). The V gene end was trimmed by 5 bases and the J gene end by 5 bases; junction bases not matched to a gene: 8. DNA of the CDR3: TGTGCCAGCAGCCCACCGGGACAGGGCCGAGATACGCAGTATTTT. Its translation: CASSPPGQGRDTQYF.